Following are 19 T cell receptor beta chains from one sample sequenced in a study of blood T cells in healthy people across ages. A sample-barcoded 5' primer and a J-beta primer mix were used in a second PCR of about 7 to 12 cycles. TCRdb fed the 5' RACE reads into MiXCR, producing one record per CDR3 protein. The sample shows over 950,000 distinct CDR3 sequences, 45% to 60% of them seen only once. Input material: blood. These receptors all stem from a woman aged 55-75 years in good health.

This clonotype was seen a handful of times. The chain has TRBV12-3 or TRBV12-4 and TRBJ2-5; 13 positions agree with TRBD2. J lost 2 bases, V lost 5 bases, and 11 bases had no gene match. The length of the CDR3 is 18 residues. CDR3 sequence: CASSHGLAGAGVQETQYF. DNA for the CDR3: TGTGCCAGCAGTCACGGACTAGCGGGAGCAGGGGTTCAAGAGACCCAGTACTTC.

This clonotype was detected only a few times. CDR3 DNA: TGTGCCACCAGACATCGGTCGCGGGAGGGTAGTGAGCAGTTCTTC. It specifies CATRHRSREGSEQFF. The V gene is TRBV11-1, the J gene TRBJ2-1, with 9 bases lining up with TRBD2. With 10 bases clipped from V and 9 bases from J, the junction kept 16 bases outside the gene matches. CDR3 length: 15 residues. The germline CDR1 and CDR2 sequences are SGHAT and FQDESV (reference sequence).

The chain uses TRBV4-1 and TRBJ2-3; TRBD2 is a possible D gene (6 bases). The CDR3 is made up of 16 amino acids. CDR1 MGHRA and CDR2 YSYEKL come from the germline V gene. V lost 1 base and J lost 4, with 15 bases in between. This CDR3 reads CASSQASAGLADTQYF. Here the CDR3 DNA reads TGCGCCAGCAGCCAAGCCTCAGCGGGCCTCGCAGATACGCAGTATTTT.

The CDR3 loop reads CSVEVAGHSDEQFF. CDR3 bases: TGCAGCGTTGAAGTAGCGGGTCACAGCGATGAGCAGTTCTTC. The chain employs TRBV29-1 and TRBJ2-1; 7 positions match TRBD2. Unmatched junction bases numbered 8, after V lost 1 base and J lost 8 bases. CDR3 length equals 14 residues. CDR1 SQVTM and CDR2 ANQGSEA come from the germline V gene.

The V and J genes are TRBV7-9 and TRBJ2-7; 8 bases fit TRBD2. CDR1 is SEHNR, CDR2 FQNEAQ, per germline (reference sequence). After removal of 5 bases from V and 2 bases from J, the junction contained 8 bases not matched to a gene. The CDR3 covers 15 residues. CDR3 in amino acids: CASSGLGAGAYEQYF. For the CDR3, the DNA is TGTGCCAGCAGCGGGCTGGGAGCGGGAGCCTACGAGCAGTACTTC.

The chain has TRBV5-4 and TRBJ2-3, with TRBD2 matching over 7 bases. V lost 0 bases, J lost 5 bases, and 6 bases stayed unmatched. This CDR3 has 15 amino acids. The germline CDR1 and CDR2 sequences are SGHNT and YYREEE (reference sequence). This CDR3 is CASSLVAREQDTQYF. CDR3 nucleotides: TGTGCCAGCAGCTTGGTTGCGCGGGAGCAAGATACGCAGTATTTT. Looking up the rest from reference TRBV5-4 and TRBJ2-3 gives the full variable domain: ETGVTQSPTHLIKTRGQQVTLRCSSQSGHNTVSWYQQALGQGPQFIFQYYREEENGRGNFPPRFSGLQFPNYSSELNVNALELDDSALYLCASSLVAREQDTQYFGPGTRLTVL.

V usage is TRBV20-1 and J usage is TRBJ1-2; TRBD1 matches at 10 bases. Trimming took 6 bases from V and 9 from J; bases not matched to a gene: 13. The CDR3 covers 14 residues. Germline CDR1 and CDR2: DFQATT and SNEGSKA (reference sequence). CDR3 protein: CSARHQGQGTSYTF. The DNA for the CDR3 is TGCAGTGCGAGACACCAGGGACAGGGGACTAGCTACACCTTC.

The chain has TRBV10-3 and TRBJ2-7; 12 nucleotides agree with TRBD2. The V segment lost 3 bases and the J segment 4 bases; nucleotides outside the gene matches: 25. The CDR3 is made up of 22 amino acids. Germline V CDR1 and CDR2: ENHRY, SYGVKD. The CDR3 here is CAISDRQGKTSGRTLGTYEQYF. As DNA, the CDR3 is TGTGCCATCAGTGACAGACAGGGGAAAACTAGCGGGAGGACGCTTGGTACGTACGAGCAGTACTTC.

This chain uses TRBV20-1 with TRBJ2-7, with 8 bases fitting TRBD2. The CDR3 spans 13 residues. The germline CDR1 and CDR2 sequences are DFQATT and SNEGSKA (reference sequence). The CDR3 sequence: CSAASLAAKGQYF. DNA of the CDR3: TGCAGCGCCGCATCACTAGCGGCAAAAGGGCAGTACTTC.

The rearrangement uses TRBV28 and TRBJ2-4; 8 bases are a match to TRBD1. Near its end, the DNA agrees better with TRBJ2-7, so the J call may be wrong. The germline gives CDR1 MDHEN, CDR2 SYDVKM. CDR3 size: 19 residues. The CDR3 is CASSLLFRFDRGYAYEQYF. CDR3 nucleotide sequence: TGTGCCAGCAGTTTATTGTTTCGTTTCGACAGGGGATATGCGTACGAGCAGTACTTC.

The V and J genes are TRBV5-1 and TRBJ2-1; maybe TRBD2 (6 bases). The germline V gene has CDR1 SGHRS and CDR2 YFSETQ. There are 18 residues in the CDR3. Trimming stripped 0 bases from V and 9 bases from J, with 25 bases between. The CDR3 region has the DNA TGCGCCAGCAGCTTGGTTGCGGCGGGAAAAAGAGATCCAGGTGAGCAGTTCTTC. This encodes CASSLVAAGKRDPGEQFF.

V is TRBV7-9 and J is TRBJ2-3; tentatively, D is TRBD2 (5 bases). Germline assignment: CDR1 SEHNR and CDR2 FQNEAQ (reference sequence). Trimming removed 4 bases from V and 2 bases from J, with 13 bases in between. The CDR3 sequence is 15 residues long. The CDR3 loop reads CASSWAGLNTDTQYF. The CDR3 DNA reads TGTGCCAGCAGCTGGGCGGGCCTTAACACAGATACGCAGTATTTT.

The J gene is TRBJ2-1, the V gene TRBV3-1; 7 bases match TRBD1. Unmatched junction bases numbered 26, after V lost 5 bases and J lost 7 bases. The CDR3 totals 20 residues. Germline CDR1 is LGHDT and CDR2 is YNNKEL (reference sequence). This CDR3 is CASSRHTSDRSLTATNEQFF. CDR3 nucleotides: TGTGCCAGCAGCAGACATACTTCGGACAGGTCGCTAACAGCAACAAATGAGCAGTTCTTC.

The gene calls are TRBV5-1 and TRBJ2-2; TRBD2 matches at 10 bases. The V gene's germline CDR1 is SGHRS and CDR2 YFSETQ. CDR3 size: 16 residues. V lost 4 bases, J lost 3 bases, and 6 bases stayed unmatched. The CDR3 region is CASSPLLAGDTGELFF. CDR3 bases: TGCGCCAGCAGCCCCCTCCTAGCGGGAGACACCGGGGAGCTGTTTTTT.

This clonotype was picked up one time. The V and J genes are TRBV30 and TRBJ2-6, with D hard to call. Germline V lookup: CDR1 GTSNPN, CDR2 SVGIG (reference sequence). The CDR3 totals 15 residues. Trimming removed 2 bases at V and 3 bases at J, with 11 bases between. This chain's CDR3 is CAWSPGLLGANVLTF. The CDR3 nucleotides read TGTGCCTGGAGTCCCGGTCTCCTTGGGGCCAACGTCCTGACTTTC. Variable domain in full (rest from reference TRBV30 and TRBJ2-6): SQTIHQWPATLVQPVGSPLSLECTVEGTSNPNLYWYRQAAGRGLQLLFYSVGIGQISSEVPQNLSASRPQDRQFILSSKKLLLSDSGFYLCAWSPGLLGANVLTFGAGSRLTVL.

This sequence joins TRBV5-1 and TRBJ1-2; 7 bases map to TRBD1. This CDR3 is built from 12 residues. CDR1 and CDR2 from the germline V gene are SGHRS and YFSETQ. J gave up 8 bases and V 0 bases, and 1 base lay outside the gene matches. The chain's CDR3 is CASSLGDRGYTF. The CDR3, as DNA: TGCGCCAGCAGCTTGGGGGACAGAGGCTACACCTTC.

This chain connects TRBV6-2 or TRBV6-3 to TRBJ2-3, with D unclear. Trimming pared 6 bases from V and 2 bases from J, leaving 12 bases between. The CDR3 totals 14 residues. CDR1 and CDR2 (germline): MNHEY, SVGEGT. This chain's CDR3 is CASSEVDPTDTQYF. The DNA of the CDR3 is TGTGCCAGCAGCGAGGTGGACCCCACAGATACGCAGTATTTT.

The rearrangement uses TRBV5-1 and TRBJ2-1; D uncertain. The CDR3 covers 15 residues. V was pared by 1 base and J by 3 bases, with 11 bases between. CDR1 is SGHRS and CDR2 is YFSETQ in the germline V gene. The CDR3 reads CASSLSDLVYNEQFF. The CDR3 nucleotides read TGCGCCAGCAGCTTGTCCGACTTGGTCTACAATGAGCAGTTCTTC. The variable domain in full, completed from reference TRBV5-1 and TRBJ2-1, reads KAGVTQTPRYLIKTRGQQVTLSCSPISGHRSVSWYQQTPGQGLQFLFEYFSETQRNKGNFPGRFSGRQFSNSRSEMNVSTLELGDSALYLCASSLSDLVYNEQFFGPGTRLTVL.

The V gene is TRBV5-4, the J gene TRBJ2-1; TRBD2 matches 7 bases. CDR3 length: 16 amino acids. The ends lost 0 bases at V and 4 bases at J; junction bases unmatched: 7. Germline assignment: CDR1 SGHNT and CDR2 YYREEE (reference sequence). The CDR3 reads CASSLDVLAAYNEQFF. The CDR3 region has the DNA TGTGCCAGCAGCTTGGATGTTCTAGCGGCTTACAATGAGCAGTTCTTC.